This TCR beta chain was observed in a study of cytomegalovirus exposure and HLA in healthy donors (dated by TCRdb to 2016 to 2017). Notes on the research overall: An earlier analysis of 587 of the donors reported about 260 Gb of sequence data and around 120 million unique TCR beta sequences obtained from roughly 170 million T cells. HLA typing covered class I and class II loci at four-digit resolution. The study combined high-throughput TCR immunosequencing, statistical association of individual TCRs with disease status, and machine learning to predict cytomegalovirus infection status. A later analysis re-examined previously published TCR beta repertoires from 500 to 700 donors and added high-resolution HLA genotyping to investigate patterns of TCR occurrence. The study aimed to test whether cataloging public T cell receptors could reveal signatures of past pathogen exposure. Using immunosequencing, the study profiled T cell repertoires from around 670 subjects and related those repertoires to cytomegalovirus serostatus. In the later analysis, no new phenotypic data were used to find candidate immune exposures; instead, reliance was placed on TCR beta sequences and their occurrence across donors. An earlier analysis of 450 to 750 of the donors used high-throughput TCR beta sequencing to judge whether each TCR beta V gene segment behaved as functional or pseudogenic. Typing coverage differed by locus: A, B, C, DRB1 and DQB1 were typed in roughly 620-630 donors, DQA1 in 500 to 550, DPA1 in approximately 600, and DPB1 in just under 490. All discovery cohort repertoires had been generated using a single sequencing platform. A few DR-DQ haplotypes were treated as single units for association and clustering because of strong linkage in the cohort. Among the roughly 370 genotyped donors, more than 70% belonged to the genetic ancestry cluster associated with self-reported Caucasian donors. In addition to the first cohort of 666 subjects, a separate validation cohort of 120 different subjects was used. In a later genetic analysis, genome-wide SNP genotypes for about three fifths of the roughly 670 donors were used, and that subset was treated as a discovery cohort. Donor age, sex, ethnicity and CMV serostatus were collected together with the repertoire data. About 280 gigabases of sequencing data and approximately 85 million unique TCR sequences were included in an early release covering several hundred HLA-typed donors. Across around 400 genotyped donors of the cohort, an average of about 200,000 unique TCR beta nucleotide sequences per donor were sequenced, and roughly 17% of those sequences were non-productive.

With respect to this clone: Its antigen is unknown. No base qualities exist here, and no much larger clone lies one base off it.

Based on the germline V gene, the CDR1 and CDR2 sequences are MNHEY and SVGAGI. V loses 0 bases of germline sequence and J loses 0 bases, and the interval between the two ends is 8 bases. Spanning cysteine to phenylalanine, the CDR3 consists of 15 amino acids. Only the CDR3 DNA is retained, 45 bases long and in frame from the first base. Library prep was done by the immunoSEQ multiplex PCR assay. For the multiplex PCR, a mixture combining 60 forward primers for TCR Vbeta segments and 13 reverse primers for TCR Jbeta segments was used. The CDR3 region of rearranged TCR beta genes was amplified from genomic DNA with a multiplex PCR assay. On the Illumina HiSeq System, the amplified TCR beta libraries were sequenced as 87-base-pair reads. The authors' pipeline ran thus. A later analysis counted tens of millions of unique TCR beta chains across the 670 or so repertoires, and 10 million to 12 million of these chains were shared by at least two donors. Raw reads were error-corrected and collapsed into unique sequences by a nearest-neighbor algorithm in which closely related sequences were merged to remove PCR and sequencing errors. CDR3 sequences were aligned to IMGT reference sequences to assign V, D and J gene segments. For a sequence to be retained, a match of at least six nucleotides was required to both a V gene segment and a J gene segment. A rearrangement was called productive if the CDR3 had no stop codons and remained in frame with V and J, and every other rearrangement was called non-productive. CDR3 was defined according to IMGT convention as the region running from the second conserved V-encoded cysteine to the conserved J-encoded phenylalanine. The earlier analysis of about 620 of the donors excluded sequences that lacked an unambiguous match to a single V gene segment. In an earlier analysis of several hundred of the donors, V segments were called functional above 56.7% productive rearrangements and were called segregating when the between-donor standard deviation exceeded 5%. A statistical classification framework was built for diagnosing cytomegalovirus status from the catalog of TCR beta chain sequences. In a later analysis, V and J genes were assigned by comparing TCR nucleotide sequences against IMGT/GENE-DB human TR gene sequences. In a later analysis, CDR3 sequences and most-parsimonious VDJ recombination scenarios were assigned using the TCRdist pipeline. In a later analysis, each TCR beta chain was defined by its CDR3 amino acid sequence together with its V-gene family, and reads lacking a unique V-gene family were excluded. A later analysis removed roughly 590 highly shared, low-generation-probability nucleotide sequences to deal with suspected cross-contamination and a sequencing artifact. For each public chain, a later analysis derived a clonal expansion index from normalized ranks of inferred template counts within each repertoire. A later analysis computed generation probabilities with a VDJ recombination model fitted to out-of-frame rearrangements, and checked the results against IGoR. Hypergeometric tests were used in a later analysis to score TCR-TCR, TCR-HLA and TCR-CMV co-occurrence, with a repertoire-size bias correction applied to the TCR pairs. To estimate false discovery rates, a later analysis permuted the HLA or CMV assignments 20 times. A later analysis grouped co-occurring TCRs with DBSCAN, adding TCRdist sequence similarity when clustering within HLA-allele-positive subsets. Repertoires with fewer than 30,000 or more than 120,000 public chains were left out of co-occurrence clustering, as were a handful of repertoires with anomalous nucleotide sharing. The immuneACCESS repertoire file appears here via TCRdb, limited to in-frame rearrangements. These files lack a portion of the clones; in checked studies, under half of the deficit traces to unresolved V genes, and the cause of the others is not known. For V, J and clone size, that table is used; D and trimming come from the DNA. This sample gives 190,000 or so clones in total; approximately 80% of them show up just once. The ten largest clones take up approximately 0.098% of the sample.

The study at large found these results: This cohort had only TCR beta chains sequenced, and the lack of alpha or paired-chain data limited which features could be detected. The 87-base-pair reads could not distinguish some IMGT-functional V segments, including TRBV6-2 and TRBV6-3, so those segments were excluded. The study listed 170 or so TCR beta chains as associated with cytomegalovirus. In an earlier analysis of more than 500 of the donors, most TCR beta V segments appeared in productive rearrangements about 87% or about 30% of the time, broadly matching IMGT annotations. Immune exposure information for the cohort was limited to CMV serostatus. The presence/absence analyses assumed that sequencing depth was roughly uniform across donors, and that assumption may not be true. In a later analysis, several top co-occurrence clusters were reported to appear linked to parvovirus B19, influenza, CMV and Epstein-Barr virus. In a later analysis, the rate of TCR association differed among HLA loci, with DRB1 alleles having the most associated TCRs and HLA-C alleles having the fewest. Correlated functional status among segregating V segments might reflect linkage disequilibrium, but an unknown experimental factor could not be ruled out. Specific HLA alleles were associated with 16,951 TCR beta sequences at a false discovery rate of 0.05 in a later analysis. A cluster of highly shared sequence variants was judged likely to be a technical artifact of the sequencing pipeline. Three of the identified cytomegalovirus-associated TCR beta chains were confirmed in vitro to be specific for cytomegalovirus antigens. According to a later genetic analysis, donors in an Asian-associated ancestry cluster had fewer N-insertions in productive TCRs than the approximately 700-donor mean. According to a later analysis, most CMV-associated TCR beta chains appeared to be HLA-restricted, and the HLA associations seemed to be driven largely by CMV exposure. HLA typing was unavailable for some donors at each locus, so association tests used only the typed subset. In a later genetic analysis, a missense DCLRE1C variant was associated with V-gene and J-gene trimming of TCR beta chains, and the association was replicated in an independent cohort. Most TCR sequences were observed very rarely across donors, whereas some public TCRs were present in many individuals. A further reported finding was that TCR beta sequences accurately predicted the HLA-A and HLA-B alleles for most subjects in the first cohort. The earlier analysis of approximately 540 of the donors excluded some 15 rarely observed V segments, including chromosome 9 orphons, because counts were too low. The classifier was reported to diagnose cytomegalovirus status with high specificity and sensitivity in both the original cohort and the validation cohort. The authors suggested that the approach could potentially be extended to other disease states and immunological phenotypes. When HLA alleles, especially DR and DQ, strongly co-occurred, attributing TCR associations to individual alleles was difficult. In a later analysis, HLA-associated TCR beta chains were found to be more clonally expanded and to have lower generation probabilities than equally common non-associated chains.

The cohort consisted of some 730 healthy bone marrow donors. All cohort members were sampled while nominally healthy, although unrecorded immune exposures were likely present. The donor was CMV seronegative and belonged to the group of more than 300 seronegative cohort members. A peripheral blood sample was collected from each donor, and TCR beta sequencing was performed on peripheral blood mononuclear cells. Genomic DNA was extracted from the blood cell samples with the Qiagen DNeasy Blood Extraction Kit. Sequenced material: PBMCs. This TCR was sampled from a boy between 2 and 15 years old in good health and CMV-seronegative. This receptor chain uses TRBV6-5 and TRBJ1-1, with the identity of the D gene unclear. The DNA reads TGTGCCAGCAGTTACTCACCGACTGTGAACACTGAAGCTTTCTTT. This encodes CASSYSPTVNTEAFF.